A selection of T cell receptor beta chains follows, all from one sample in a study of blood T cell repertoires in COVID-19. Produced via immunoSEQ multiplex PCR; TCRdb's table is partial and in-frame only. This sample yields approximately 290,000 clones, of which roughly 84% are seen a single time; roughly 0.87% belongs to the top ten. Sequencing used peripheral blood. These receptors came from a human donor with COVID-19, enrolled during active disease. The donor label of this sample is uncertain. The CDR3 runs from the conserved cysteine through the conserved F or W. Fields, in order: J gene, clone size, CDR3 length, D gene, V gene, CDR3 DNA, CDR3 protein. The D gene is left open where the match is weak. Part of the rows lack a size; the others show once, few, many or a class for expanded clones.

TRBJ2-1	NA	15	TRBD2	TRBV27	TGTGCCAGCAGTTTAAGACTAGCGGGAGTGGAGGAGCAGTTCTTC	CASSLRLAGVEEQFF
TRBJ1-1	few	16	NA	TRBV27	TGTGCCAGCAGTTCCATCCCCCGGGTCCCGAACACTGAAGCTTTCTTT	CASSSIPRVPNTEAFF
TRBJ1-1	NA	11	NA	TRBV10-3	TGTGCCATCAGTGGAGGGTTGGAAGCTTTCTTT	CAISGGLEAFF
TRBJ1-2	NA	14	TRBD1	TRBV4-1	TGCGCCAGCAGCCAACCAGGGACAGACTATGGCTACACCTTC	CASSQPGTDYGYTF
TRBJ2-3	NA	13	NA	TRBV30	TGTGCCTGGAGTCACGGTAACACAGATACGCAGTATTTT	CAWSHGNTDTQYF
TRBJ2-1	few	13	NA	TRBV18	TGTGCCAGCTCACCAACTTCTACGGATGAGCAGTTCTTC	CASSPTSTDEQFF
TRBJ2-5	NA	13	TRBD1	TRBV12-3/TRBV12-4	TGTGCCAGCAGATGGACAGGGCAAGAGACCCAGTACTTC	CASRWTGQETQYF
TRBJ2-3	NA	15	TRBD2	TRBV9	TGTGCCAGCAACGAACTAGCGGGAGGGCCAGATACGCAGTATTTT	CASNELAGGPDTQYF
TRBJ2-2	NA	12	NA	TRBV3-1/TRBV3-2	TGTGCCAGCAGCCAGAGTTTCTCAGAGCTGTTTTTT	CASSQSFSELFF
TRBJ1-2	NA	13	TRBD1	TRBV7-2	TGTGCCAGCAGCTTACAGGGGGCGCGTGGCTACACCTTC	CASSLQGARGYTF
TRBJ2-1	few	17	NA	TRBV20-1	TGCAGTGCTAGTGGGGCCATTGACGGCCGCTCCTACAATGAGCAGTTCTTC	CSASGAIDGRSYNEQFF
TRBJ1-1	NA	13	NA	TRBV29-1	TGCAGCGCCCAGTTGGGGGCCGACACTGAAGCTTTCTTT	CSAQLGADTEAFF
TRBJ1-3	NA	16	TRBD1	TRBV5-6	TGTGCCAGCAGTACTTGGACAGGGAATACTGGAAACACCATATATTTT	CASSTWTGNTGNTIYF
TRBJ2-4	NA	17	TRBD2	TRBV28	TGTGCCAGCAGTTTATCGGGACTAGCGGGAGAAAAAAACATTCAGTACTTC	CASSLSGLAGEKNIQYF
TRBJ2-5	NA	14	TRBD2	TRBV6-6	TGTGCCAGCAGTTACGACCCCGCGGGAGGGACCCAGTACTTC	CASSYDPAGGTQYF
TRBJ2-2	NA	16	TRBD2	TRBV15	TGTGCCACCAGCAGAGATAGCGGGAGGAACACCGGGGAGCTGTTTTTT	CATSRDSGRNTGELFF
TRBJ1-1	NA	14	TRBD1	TRBV19	TGTGCCAGTAGTACGGGACAGTTGAACACTGAAGCTTTCTTT	CASSTGQLNTEAFF
TRBJ1-3	once	16	NA	TRBV3-1/TRBV3-2	TGTGCCAGCAGCCAAACAGAGGCAGGGCATGGAAACACCATATATTTT	CASSQTEAGHGNTIYF
TRBJ2-7	NA	13	NA	TRBV27	TGTGCCAGCAGTTCACTAGGAGTGTACGAGCAGTACTTC	CASSSLGVYEQYF
TRBJ1-1	NA	16	TRBD1	TRBV4-1	TGCGCCAGCAGCCAAGTAACAGGGGGCCTCCTAGCTGAAGCTTTCTTT	CASSQVTGGLLAEAFF
TRBJ1-5	NA	14	NA	TRBV19	TGTGCCAGTAGTACCCTGTACGGGAATCAGCCCCAGCATTTT	CASSTLYGNQPQHF
TRBJ1-5	NA	16	NA	TRBV6-1	TGTGCCAGCAGTGAACCACTGGGAGGGGGCAATCAGCCCCAGCATTTT	CASSEPLGGGNQPQHF
TRBJ2-7	many	15	TRBD1	TRBV9	TGTGCCAGCAGCCCTGGACAGGGGGGAACCTACGAGCAGTACTTC	CASSPGQGGTYEQYF
TRBJ1-1	NA	14	NA	TRBV10-1	TGCGCCAGCAGTGACGGGGTGAGAGACACTGAAGCTTTCTTT	CASSDGVRDTEAFF
TRBJ2-1	NA	16	TRBD2	TRBV19	TGTGCCAGTAGTATACTAGCGGGAGCTACTTACAATGAGCAGTTCTTC	CASSILAGATYNEQFF
TRBJ2-1	NA	15	TRBD2	TRBV7-9	TGTGCCAGCAGCTTGACTAGCGGGAGGTCGCATGAGCAGTTCTTC	CASSLTSGRSHEQFF
TRBJ1-2	NA	12	NA	TRBV6-5	TGTGCCAGCAGTTACCGGGGGGCTGGCTACACCTTC	CASSYRGAGYTF
TRBJ2-1	few	14	TRBD2	TRBV7-8	TGTGCCAGCAGCTCCCACATACTAGCGTGGGAGCAGTTCTTC	CASSSHILAWEQFF
TRBJ1-2	NA	14	NA	TRBV7-8	TGTGCCAGCAGCTTAACGGGGGTCCCGCCCGGCTACACCTTC	CASSLTGVPPGYTF
TRBJ1-6	few	15	NA	TRBV6-5	TGTGCCAGCACCGCGACCAGGGCTGAGAATTCACCCCTCCACTTT	CASTATRAENSPLHF
TRBJ1-1	NA	14	NA	TRBV18	TGTGCCAGCTCACCACTTTCCCGGGGCACTGAAGCTTTCTTT	CASSPLSRGTEAFF
TRBJ2-7	NA	15	TRBD2	TRBV5-1	TGCGCCAGCAGCTTGGAGTTAGCGGGAGCTGGGGAGCAGTACTTC	CASSLELAGAGEQYF
TRBJ2-7	NA	15	NA	TRBV3-1/TRBV3-2	TGTGCCAGCAGCCAAGATCGGCTAGCACACTACGAGCAGTACTTC	CASSQDRLAHYEQYF
TRBJ1-3	once	15	NA	TRBV4-3	TGCGCCAGCAGCCAAGATGTAGGAGGGGGAAACACCATATATTTT	CASSQDVGGGNTIYF
TRBJ1-5	NA	14	NA	TRBV3-1/TRBV3-2	TGTGCCAGCAGTTCCACAGGTAGCGGTCAGCCCCAGCATTTT	CASSSTGSGQPQHF
TRBJ2-1	once	18	NA	TRBV29-1	TGCAGCGTGCAGCGACTAGTGGCGGGCCGGGGCTTATACAATGAGCAGTTCTTC	CSVQRLVAGRGLYNEQFF
TRBJ1-1	once	13	NA	TRBV27	TGTGCCAGCGGACACAGGGTCAACACTGAAGCTTTCTTT	CASGHRVNTEAFF
TRBJ2-1	few	15	TRBD2	TRBV19	TGTGCCAGTAGTATAAAAAGCGGGAGCGGGCATGAGCAGTTCTTC	CASSIKSGSGHEQFF
TRBJ2-7	NA	14	TRBD1	TRBV19	TGTGCCACCGAATCCGGGACAGGGGGTCGGGAGCAGTACTTC	CATESGTGGREQYF
TRBJ1-2	NA	13	NA	TRBV3-1/TRBV3-2	TGTGCCAGCAGCCACAATAAGGCGGTAGGCTACACCTTC	CASSHNKAVGYTF
TRBJ1-3	NA	16	TRBD1	TRBV7-6	TGTGCCAGCAGTATAACTGGACAGGGCACTGGAAACACCATATATTTT	CASSITGQGTGNTIYF
TRBJ1-4	NA	15	TRBD1	TRBV28	TGTGCCAGCAAGGGGACAGGGGTATTTTGGGAAAAACTGTTTTTT	CASKGTGVFWEKLFF
TRBJ2-1	NA	17	NA	TRBV27	TGTGCCAGCAGTTTATTCATCGATGGTCTAGATGTGGATGAGCAGTTCTTC	CASSLFIDGLDVDEQFF